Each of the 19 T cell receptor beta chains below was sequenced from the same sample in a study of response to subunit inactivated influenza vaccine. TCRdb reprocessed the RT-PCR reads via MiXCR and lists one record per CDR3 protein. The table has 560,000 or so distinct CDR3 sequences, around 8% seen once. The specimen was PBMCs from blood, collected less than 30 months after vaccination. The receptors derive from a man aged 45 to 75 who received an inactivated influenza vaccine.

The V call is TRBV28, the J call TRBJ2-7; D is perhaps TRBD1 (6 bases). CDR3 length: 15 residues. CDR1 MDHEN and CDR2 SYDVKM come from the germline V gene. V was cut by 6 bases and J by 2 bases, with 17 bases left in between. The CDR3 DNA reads TGTGCCAGCAGAACTTCAGGGGTCCGGGCCTACGAGCAGTACTTC. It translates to CASRTSGVRAYEQYF.

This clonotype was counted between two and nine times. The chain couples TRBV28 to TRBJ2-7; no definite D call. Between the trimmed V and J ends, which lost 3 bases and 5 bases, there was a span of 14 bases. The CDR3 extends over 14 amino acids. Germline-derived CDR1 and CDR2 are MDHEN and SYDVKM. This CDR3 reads CASSFLLGRNEQYF. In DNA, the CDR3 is TGTGCCAGCAGTTTTCTTCTGGGCCGCAACGAGCAGTACTTC.

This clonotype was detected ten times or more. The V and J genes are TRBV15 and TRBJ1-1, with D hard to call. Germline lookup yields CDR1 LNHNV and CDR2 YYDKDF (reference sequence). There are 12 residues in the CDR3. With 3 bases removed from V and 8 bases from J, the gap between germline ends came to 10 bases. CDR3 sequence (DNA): TGTGCCACCAGCAGGCCCCGCTCCGAAGCTTTCTTT. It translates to CATSRPRSEAFF.

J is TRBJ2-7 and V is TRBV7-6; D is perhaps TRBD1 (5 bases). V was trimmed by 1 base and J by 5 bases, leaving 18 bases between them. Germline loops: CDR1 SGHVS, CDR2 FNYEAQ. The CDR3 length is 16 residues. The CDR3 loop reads CASSLGRQSHPNEQYF. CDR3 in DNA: TGTGCCAGCAGCTTAGGGCGACAGTCTCACCCCAACGAGCAGTACTTC.

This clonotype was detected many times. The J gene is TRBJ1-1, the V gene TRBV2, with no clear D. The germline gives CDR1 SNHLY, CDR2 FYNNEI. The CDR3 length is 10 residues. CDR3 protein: CATGSAEAFF. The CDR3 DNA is TGTGCTACCGGGTCGGCCGAAGCTTTCTTT.

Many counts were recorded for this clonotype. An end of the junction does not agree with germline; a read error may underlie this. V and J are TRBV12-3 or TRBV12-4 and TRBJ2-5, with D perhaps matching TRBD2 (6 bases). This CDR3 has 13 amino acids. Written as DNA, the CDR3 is TGCGCCAGCAGCTTGGGGGGACAAGAGACCCAGTACTTC. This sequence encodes CASSLGGQETQYF.

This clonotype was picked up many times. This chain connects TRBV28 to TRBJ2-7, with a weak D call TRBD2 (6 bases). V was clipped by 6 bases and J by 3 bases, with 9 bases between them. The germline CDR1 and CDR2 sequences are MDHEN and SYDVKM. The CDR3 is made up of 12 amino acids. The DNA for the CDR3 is TGTGCCAGCAGCGGGACTGACTACGAGCAGTACTTC. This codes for CASSGTDYEQYF.

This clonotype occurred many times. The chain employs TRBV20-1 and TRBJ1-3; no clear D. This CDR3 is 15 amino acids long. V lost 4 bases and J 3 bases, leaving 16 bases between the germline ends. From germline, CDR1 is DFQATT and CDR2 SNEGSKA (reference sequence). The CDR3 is CSAKSPEGFGNTIYF. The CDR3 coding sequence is TGCAGTGCTAAGAGCCCGGAGGGCTTTGGAAACACCATATATTTT.

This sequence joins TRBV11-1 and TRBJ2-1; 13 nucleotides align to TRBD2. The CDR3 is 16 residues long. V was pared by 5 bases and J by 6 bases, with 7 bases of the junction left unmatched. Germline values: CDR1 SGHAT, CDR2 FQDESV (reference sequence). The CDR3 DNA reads TGTGCCAGCAGCGAAGATGGACTAGCGGGAGTCAATGAGCAGTTCTTC. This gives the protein CASSEDGLAGVNEQFF.

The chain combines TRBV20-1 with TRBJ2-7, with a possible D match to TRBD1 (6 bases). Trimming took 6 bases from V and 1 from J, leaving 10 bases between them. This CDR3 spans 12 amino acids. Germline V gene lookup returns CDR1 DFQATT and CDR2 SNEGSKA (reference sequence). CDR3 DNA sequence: TGCAGTGCACTCGGACAGTCCTACGAGCAGTACTTC. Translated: CSALGQSYEQYF.

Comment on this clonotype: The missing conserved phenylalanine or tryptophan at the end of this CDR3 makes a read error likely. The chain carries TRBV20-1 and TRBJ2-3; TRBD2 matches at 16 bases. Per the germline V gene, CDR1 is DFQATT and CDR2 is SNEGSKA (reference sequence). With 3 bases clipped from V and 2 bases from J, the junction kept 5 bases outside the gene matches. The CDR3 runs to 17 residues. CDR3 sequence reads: CSARGTSGGASTDTQYL. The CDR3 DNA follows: TGCAGTGCTAGGGGGACTAGCGGGGGGGCCTCCACAGATACGCAGTATCTT.

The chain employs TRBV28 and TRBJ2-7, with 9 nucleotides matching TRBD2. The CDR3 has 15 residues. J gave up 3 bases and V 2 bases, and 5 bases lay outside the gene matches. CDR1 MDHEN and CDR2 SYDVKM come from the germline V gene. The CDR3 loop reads CASSLGGRAVYEQYF. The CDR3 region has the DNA TGTGCCAGCAGTTTAGGCGGGAGGGCCGTCTACGAGCAGTACTTC.

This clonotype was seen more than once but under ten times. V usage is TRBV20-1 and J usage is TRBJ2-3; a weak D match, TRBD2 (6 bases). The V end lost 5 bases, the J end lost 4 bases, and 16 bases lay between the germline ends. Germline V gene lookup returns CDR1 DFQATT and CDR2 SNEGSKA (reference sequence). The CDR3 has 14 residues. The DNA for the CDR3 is TGCAGTGCTCCGAAGACGGGAGTGGCAGATACGCAGTATTTT. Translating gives CSAPKTGVADTQYF.

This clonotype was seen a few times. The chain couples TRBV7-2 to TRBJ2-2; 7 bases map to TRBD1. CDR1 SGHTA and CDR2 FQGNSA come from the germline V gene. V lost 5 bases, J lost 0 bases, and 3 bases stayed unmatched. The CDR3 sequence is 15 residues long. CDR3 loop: CASSITGANTGELFF. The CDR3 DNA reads TGTGCCAGCAGCATTACAGGGGCGAACACCGGGGAGCTGTTTTTT.

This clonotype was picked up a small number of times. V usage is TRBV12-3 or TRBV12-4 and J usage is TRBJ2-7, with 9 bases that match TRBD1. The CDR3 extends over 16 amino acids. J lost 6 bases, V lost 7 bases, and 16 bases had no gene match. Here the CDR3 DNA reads TGTGCCAGCACACCCACCTCCGGGACAGGGATTGGCGAGCAGTACTTC. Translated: CASTPTSGTGIGEQYF.

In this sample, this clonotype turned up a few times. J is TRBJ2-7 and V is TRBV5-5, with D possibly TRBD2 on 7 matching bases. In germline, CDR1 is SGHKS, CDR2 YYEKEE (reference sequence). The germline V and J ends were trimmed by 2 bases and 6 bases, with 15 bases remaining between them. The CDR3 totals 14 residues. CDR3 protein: CASSFAGASGEQYF. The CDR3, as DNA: TGTGCCAGCAGCTTCGCGGGGGCGTCAGGCGAGCAGTACTTC.

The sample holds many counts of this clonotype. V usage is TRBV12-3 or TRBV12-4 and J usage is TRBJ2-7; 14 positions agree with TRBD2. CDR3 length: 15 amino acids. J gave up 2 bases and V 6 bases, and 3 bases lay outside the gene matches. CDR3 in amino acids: CASRPTSGGAYEQYF. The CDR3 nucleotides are TGTGCCAGCAGACCGACTAGCGGGGGGGCCTACGAGCAGTACTTC.

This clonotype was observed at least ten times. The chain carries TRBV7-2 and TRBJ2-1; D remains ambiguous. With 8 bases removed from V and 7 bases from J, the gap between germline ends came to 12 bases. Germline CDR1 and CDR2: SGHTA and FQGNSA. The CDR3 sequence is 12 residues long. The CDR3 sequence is CASGPARNEQFF. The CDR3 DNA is TGTGCCAGCGGCCCCGCCCGGAATGAGCAGTTCTTC.

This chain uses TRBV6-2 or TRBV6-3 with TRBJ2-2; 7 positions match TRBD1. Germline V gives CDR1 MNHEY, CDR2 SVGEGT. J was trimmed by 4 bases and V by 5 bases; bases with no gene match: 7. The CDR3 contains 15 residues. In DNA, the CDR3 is TGTGCCAGCAGTCCCGGGACAGAAGGCACCGGGGAGCTGTTTTTT. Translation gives CASSPGTEGTGELFF.